The T cell receptor beta chain described here comes from a study of T cells in localized non-small cell lung cancer (TCRdb year 2020). About the study as a whole: The study examined T cell repertoires in 236 patients with early-stage NSCLC and compared tumors with uninvolved tumor-adjacent lungs. NSCLC patients had a mean age of approximately 66 years, and more than 120 were male and 107 female. The cohort consisted of approximately 240 treatment-naive NSCLC patients whose localized lung tumors had been resected.

Summary of the overall study and its limitations: Because of the exploratory design, TCR variables were selected using unadjusted p-values without false-discovery rate correction. Because multi-region sequencing of the tumors was not done, intratumor heterogeneity could not be ruled out. Of the top 100 tumor clones, a median of around 57 were detected in paired uninvolved adjacent lung; 28 were also among that lung's top 100. Uninvolved tumor-adjacent lung showed the highest T cell clonality, higher than tumor, which suggests more focused antigenic responses in the adjacent lung. Higher T cell density in blood was associated with longer overall survival, whereas higher clonality in adjacent lung was associated with shorter survival.

At diagnosis, peripheral blood, uninvolved tumor-adjacent lung and tumor were collected and were preserved as a mix of fresh-frozen and FFPE material. Blood samples were analyzed as peripheral blood mononuclear cells for TCR repertoire profiling. Reading the germline V gene gives CDR1 SNHLY and CDR2 FYNNEI. The CDR3 holds 15 amino acids from the cysteine to the phenylalanine. Of the read, only the CDR3 DNA is kept; its 45 bases are in frame from base 1. V and J are truncated by 2 bases and 7 bases respectively, leaving an intervening sequence of 15 bases. The immunoSEQ Assay was used to sequence TCR beta CDR3 regions from DNA. Turning to the authors' computational methods: To compute T cell density, TCR beta template counts were normalized to usable DNA, which was estimated by amplifying housekeeping genes. The preseqR package was used to estimate richness by extrapolating to 400,000 templates for PBMC samples and to 120,000 templates for tissue samples. Clonality was taken to be one minus Pielou's evenness. Differential abundance testing on productive amino-acid clonotypes, with a minimum total count of 5 and an alpha of 0.1, was used to identify tissue-enriched TCRs. The Jaccard Index and the Morisita Overlap Index were used to measure how much the repertoires overlapped between compartments. GLIPH clustered TCR beta CDR3s with public tetramer-defined viral CDR3s; viral motifs required at least three viral sequences plus V-gene enrichment. The table was pulled from immuneACCESS by TCRdb, which kept in-frame rearrangements only. Such tables lose some clones; where checked, under half of the loss comes from unresolved V genes, and the rest has no known cause. V, J and clone size are taken as reported in that table, and D and trimming were inferred from the DNA itself. Across this sample there are about 18,000 clones, with about 89% seen only once. The ten most abundant clones make up under 4% of the sample.

Comments on this clone: Its binding antigen is unknown. No much larger clonotype is one base removed from it; base qualities were not supplied.

This sequence was found in a male donor older than 55 with stage II squamous cell lung carcinoma. The sequences come from peripheral blood, collected before any cancer treatment. The receptor chain draws on TRBV2 and TRBJ1-5, and perhaps TRBD1 as D gene, on 5 matching bases. CDR3 region: CASSERDGGRQPQHF. The nucleotides read TGTGCCAGCAGTGAACGGGACGGTGGGCGGCAGCCCCAGCATTTT.